Reported below is one T cell receptor beta chain. This sample is drawn from a study of T-cell reconstitution after alpha-beta-depleted transplantation in children. During its preparation, the TCRbeta library received unique molecular identifiers. TCRdb used MiXCR to reprocess the PCR reads, holding one entry per CDR3 protein. Here the sample spans approximately 510,000 distinct CDR3 sequences, around 16% being singletons. The clonotype originates from a human donor who donated a stem cell graft to a child with acute lymphoblastic leukemia. Sequencing was performed on PBMCs from the stem cell graft donor, taken from the stem cell graft.

In DNA, the CDR3 is TGTGCCAGCAGCTTAGTAGCAACTGCGGGGCTGGGCAATGAGCAGTTCTTC. Encoded protein: CASSLVATAGLGNEQFF. The gene calls are TRBV7-2 and TRBJ2-1; D may be TRBD2 (6 bases). Trimming left V 1 base short and J 6 bases short, with 19 bases between. The CDR3 covers 17 residues. Germline lookup yields CDR1 SGHTA and CDR2 FQGNSA.